The 15 T cell receptor beta chains listed next were all sequenced from one sample in a study of CD8 T cells in ankylosing spondylitis. TCRdb used MiXCR to reprocess the 5' RACE reads, holding one entry per CDR3 protein. Of over 130,000 distinct CDR3 sequences listed, approximately 44% are singletons. Sequenced sample: synovial fluid, either unsorted or a sorted T cell fraction (not recorded which). The receptor set was obtained from a male donor with ankylosing spondylitis.

This sequence joins TRBV5-1 and TRBJ2-7; TRBD2 matches 8 bases. Germline lookup yields CDR1 SGHRS and CDR2 YFSETQ. V lost 0 bases and J lost 6; bases outside the gene matches: 8. The CDR3 consists of 15 residues. The CDR3 coding sequence is TGCGCCAGCAGCTTGGTGGGACTAGTTTTTTTCGAGCAGTACTTC. Translating it yields CASSLVGLVFFEQYF.

This clonotype was seen only once. The chain is built from TRBV25-1 and TRBJ2-5; D perhaps matches TRBD1 (7 bases). Trimming stripped 6 bases from V and 4 bases from J, with 15 bases between. The CDR3 extends over 14 amino acids. CDR1 MGHDK and CDR2 SYGVNS come from the germline V gene. The CDR3 reads CASSRGVVGETQYF. In DNA form, the CDR3 reads TGTGCCAGCAGCAGGGGGGTTGTGGGAGAGACCCAGTACTTC.

The chain carries TRBV6-1 and TRBJ2-7; tentatively, D is TRBD1 or TRBD2 (6 bases each). V shed 1 base and J shed 3 bases, with 13 bases lying between them. Germline-derived CDR1 and CDR2 are MNHNS and SASEGT. This CDR3 has 15 amino acids. The DNA of the CDR3 is TGTGCCAGCAGTGAAGTCGGAGGGGGGATCTACGAGCAGTACTTC. It is translated as CASSEVGGGIYEQYF.

By share, this clonotype ranks as medium-sized (0.01 to 0.1%). The rearrangement uses TRBV6-2 or TRBV6-3 and TRBJ2-7; D perhaps matches TRBD2 (5 bases). Per the germline V gene, CDR1 is MNHEY and CDR2 is SVGEGT. The CDR3 consists of 15 residues. Trimming left V 2 bases short and J 0 bases short, with 11 bases between. In DNA, the CDR3 is TGTGCCAGCAGTTACGTTGAGGAGGCCTCCTACGAGCAGTACTTC. Translating it yields CASSYVEEASYEQYF.

This clonotype was counted a few times. V is TRBV20-1 and J is TRBJ2-1; TRBD1 might be the D (5 bases). The CDR3 extends over 13 amino acids. V was trimmed by 5 bases and J by 8 bases, leaving 16 bases between them. The germline V gene has CDR1 DFQATT and CDR2 SNEGSKA (reference sequence). The DNA for the CDR3 is TGCAGTGCTGGGAAAGGGGAAAGAGATGAGCAGTTCTTC. Translation gives CSAGKGERDEQFF.

The chain joins TRBV9 to TRBJ1-4; 8 bases line up with TRBD1. After removal of 3 bases from V and 8 bases from J, the junction contained 12 bases not matched to a gene. The CDR3 loop spans 16 amino acids. The germline gives CDR1 SGDLS, CDR2 YYNGEE. The CDR3 is CASSASWGQEEEKLFF. The CDR3 DNA sequence: TGTGCCAGCAGCGCTTCGTGGGGACAGGAGGAAGAAAAACTGTTTTTT.

The chain uses TRBV5-5 and TRBJ2-1; weak D call: TRBD2 (6 bases). Trimming removed 0 bases at V and 7 bases at J, with 11 bases between. This CDR3 region has 14 residues. Germline V lookup: CDR1 SGHKS, CDR2 YYEKEE (reference sequence). The CDR3 DNA is TGTGCCAGCAGCTTGGTGGAGGGATGGAATGAGCAGTTCTTC. Protein sequence: CASSLVEGWNEQFF.

A few counts support this clonotype. The rearrangement uses TRBV7-3 and TRBJ2-7; 11 bases match TRBD2. V shed 5 bases and J 3 bases; nucleotides not matched to a gene: 9. CDR3 length equals 16 residues. Germline V gene lookup returns CDR1 SGHTA and CDR2 FQGTGA. CDR3 residues: CASSTGTSGPVYEQYF. The CDR3 DNA follows: TGTGCCAGCAGCACAGGGACTAGCGGCCCGGTCTACGAGCAGTACTTC.

This clonotype was found many times. The rearrangement links TRBV20-1 to TRBJ2-7; weak D call: TRBD1 (6 bases). This CDR3 spans 13 amino acids. Deletions cut 0 bases from V and 9 bases from J, with 15 bases between. In germline, CDR1 is DFQATT, CDR2 SNEGSKA (reference sequence). This CDR3 reads CSARDRMGAGQYF. Here the CDR3 DNA reads TGCAGTGCTAGAGATAGAATGGGGGCGGGGCAGTACTTC.

This chain connects TRBV6-5 to TRBJ1-6; D not certain. Trimming cost V 0 bases and J 7 bases, with 10 bases left between them. The CDR3 has 15 amino acids. Looked up from germline, CDR1 is MNHEY and CDR2 is SVGAGI. CDR3 sequence reads: CASSYSREMNSPLHF. The CDR3 DNA reads as TGTGCCAGCAGTTACTCGAGGGAGATGAATTCACCCCTCCACTTT.

This clonotype was observed a few times. The V and J genes are TRBV5-1 and TRBJ2-1, with D perhaps matching TRBD2 (7 bases). CDR1 and CDR2 (germline): SGHRS, YFSETQ. The CDR3 totals 16 residues. Trimming removed 3 bases at V and 7 bases at J, with 20 bases between. CDR3 bases: TGCGCCAGCAGCTCCCCTTACGGGGGGCTCTTTAATGAGCAGTTCTTC. It codes for CASSSPYGGLFNEQFF.

This chain uses TRBV12-3 or TRBV12-4 with TRBJ1-6; D is unclear. The germline V and J ends were trimmed by 3 bases and 8 bases, with 17 bases remaining between them. The CDR3 covers 16 residues. The DNA of the CDR3 is TGTGCCAGCAGTTTTAGGTCTGTGAGGTTCGATTCACCCCTCCACTTT. As protein: CASSFRSVRFDSPLHF.

In nucleotides, the CDR3 is TGTGCCAGCAGCTTCCCAAACAGGGTCTTCACAGATACGCAGTATTTT. The encoded protein is CASSFPNRVFTDTQYF. The V gene is TRBV7-9, the J gene TRBJ2-3; a possible D gene is TRBD1 (6 bases). Trimming took off 3 bases at V and 2 bases at J, with 15 bases between the two ends. The CDR3 is made up of 16 amino acids. Germline lookup yields CDR1 SEHNR and CDR2 FQNEAQ (reference sequence). Combining the CDR3 with reference TRBV7-9 and TRBJ2-3 gives the whole variable domain DTGVSQNPRHKITKRGQNVTFRCDPISEHNRLYWYRQTLGQGPEFLTYFQNEAQLEKSRLLSDRFSAERPKGSFSTLEIQRTEQGDSAMYLCASSFPNRVFTDTQYFGPGTRLTVL.

The chain combines TRBV5-1 with TRBJ2-4; D tentatively reads TRBD1 or TRBD2 (5 bases each). V shed 6 bases and J shed 5 bases, with 9 bases lying between them. The CDR3 has 12 amino acids. The germline gives CDR1 SGHRS, CDR2 YFSETQ. Here the CDR3 reads CASKRDENIQYF. In DNA form, the CDR3 reads TGCGCCAGCAAGAGGGACGAAAACATTCAGTACTTC.

The rearrangement links TRBV12-3 or TRBV12-4 to TRBJ2-3; TRBD2 matches at 11 bases. Germline trimming cut 6 bases from V and 0 bases from J; bases unmatched to any gene: 5. This CDR3 has 16 residues. The CDR3 spells CASRPGLAASTDTQYF. The DNA for the CDR3 is TGTGCCAGCAGGCCGGGACTAGCGGCTAGCACAGATACGCAGTATTTT.